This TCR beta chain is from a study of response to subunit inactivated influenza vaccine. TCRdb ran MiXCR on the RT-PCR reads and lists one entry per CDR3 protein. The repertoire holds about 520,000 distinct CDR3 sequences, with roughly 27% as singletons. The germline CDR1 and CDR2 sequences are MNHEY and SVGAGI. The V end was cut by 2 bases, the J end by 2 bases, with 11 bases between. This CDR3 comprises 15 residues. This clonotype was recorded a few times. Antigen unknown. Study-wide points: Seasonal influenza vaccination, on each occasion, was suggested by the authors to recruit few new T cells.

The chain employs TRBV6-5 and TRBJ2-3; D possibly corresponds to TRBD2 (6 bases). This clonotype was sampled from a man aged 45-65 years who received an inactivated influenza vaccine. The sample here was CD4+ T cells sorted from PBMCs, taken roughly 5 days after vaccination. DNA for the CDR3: TGTGCCAGCAGTTACGGCCTAGCGTTCACAGATACGCAGTATTTT. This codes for CASSYGLAFTDTQYF.